What follows describes a single T cell receptor (beta chain). Sequencing of TCR beta covered CD8+ and CD4+ T cells obtained from blood. Isolation of CD8+ and CD4+ T cells was performed negatively, whereas enrichment of TEMRA cells was done by FACS. These data originate in a study of CD8 T cells in Susac syndrome. With random hexamers, reverse transcription was performed on roughly 0.45 to 1 ug of RNA. MiXCR, applied by TCRdb to the immunoSEQ multiplex PCR reads, yields one record per CDR3 protein. The profile shows approximately 200,000 distinct CDR3 sequences, 90% to 96% of them singletons. Sequences were obtained from CD4+ T cells from PBMCs. The origin of this receptor is a human donor with multiple sclerosis.

CDR3 loop: CASSDHGSTSRETQYF. DNA for the CDR3: TGTGCCAGCAGCGATCATGGATCGACTTCTAGAGAGACCCAGTACTTC. V and J are TRBV4-2 and TRBJ2-5; D is unclear. The CDR3 is made up of 16 amino acids. Germline V lookup: CDR1 LGHNA, CDR2 YNFKEQ. Trimming pared 5 bases from V and 4 bases from J, leaving 20 bases between.